This TCR beta chain was sequenced during a study of T cells after yellow fever vaccination. Study as a whole: Fractions of low cell number were prepared using SMART-Seq v4 Ultra Low Input.

This clonotype was seen many times. TCRdb reanalysed the 5' RACE reads using MiXCR and keeps one entry per CDR3 protein. The table records about 340,000 distinct CDR3 sequences, about 8.7% of them present only once. This CDR3 contains 14 residues. Between the trimmed V and J ends, which lost 5 bases and 5 bases, there was a span of 15 bases. The receptor comes from a man between 18 and 35 years old who received the YFV17D yellow fever vaccine. Sequenced material: PBMCs, taken on the day of the first yellow fever vaccination. The V gene is TRBV12-3 or TRBV12-4, the J gene TRBJ1-1; possible D gene TRBD1, 5 bases. In DNA, the CDR3 is TGTGCCAGCAGTCCGGACACCCAGAGGACTGAAGCTTTCTTT. The encoded protein is CASSPDTQRTEAFF.